This T cell receptor (beta chain) was recorded in a study of T cell responses to AZD1222 COVID-19 vaccine. Points from the study as a whole: Spike regions recognized by vaccine-associated CD4 TCRs spanned the protein, led by 160-218 and 743-854. Repertoires were obtained only post-peak T cell response. Reportedly, close to half of spike-specific TCRs are directed against unmutated variant regions.

Points on this clone: Its antigen is currently unknown.

V dropped 2 bases and J dropped 0 bases, with 8 bases sitting between them. This CDR3 has 15 residues. The germline gives CDR1 SGHTA, CDR2 FQGNSA. Assay: immunoSEQ multiplex PCR; the TCRdb copy retains only in-frame clones and omits some. The sample yields about 88,000 clones, roughly nine tenths seen once. This sample comprised peripheral blood, obtained 28 days after the second AZD1222 dose. The chain combines TRBV7-2 with TRBJ2-4; D unclear. This clonotype was sampled from an adult who received the AZD1222 COVID-19 vaccine. The CDR3 DNA reads TGTGCCAGCAGCTTACGAAACCTAGCCAAAAACATTCAGTACTTC. Its protein is CASSLRNLAKNIQYF.